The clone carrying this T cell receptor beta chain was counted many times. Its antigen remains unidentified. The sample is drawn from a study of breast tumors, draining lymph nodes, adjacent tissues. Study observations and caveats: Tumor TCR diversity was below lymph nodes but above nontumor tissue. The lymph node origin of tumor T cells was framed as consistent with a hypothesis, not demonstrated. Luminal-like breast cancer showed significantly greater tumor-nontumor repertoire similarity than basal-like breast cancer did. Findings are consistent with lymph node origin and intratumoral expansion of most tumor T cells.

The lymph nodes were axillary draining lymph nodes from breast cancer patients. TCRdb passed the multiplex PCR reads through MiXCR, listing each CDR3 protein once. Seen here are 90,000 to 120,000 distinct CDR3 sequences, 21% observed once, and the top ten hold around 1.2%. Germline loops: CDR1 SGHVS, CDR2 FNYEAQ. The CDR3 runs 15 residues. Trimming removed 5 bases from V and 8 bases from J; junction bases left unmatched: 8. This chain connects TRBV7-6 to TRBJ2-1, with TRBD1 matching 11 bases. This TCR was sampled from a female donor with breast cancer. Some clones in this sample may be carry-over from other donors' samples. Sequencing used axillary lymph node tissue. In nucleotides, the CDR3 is TGTGCCAGCAGCCATCAGGGACAGGGGGTATATGAGCAGTTCTTC. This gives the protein CASSHQGQGVYEQFF. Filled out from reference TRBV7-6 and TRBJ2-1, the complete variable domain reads GAGVSQSPRYKVTKRGQDVALRCDPISGHVSLYWYRQALGQGPEFLTYFNYEAQQDKSGLPNDRFSAERPEGSISTLTIQRTEQRDSAMYRCASSHQGQGVYEQFFGPGTRLTVL.